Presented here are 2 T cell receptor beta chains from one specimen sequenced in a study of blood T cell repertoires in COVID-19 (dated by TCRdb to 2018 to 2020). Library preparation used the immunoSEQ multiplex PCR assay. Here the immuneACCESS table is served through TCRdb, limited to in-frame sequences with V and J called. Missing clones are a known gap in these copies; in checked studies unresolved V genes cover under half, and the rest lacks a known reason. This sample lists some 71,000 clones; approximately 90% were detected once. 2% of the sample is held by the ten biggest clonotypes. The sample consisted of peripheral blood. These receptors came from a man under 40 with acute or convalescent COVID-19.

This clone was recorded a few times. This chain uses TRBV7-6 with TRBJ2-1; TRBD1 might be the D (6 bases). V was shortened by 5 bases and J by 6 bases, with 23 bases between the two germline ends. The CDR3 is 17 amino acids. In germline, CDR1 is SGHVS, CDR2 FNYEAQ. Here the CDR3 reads CASSIAPGTPLANEQFF. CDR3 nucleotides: TGTGCCAGCAGCATTGCGCCCGGGACACCCTTAGCCAATGAGCAGTTCTTC.

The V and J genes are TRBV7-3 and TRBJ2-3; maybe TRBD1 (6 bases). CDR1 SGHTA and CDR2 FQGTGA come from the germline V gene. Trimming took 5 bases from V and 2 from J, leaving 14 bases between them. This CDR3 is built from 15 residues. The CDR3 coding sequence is TGTGCCAGCAGCCCCAAGAGGACAGCCACAGATACGCAGTATTTT. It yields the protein CASSPKRTATDTQYF.